This T cell receptor (beta chain) was obtained from a study of cytomegalovirus exposure and HLA in healthy donors. Study-wide results and limits: Later genetic work tied a missense DCLRE1C variant to beta-chain V and J trimming.

Worth noting for this clone: Its cognate antigen is unknown.

The primer mix had 60 Vbeta and 13 Jbeta primers. As originally analysed: There were tens of millions of unique TCR beta chains by a later count, and some 10 million of them were shared. Assay used: immunoSEQ multiplex PCR; TCRdb lists only in-frame clones, some missing. Clone size and V and J calls were adopted from that table, with D and trimming inferred from the DNA. Among fewer than 100,000 clones listed, about 80% were seen once. The CDR3 is 11 amino acids. Between the trimmed V and J ends, which lost 6 bases and 7 bases, there was a span of 10 bases. The V gene's germline CDR1 is SGHNT and CDR2 YENEEA.

The V call is TRBV11-3, the J call TRBJ2-7; D gene uncertain. The receptor's source is a man between 35 and 55 years old in good health and CMV-seropositive. Sequences were obtained from PBMCs. The CDR3 reads CASRSAGEQYF. The CDR3 nucleotides are TGTGCCAGCAGATCCGCCGGGGAGCAGTACTTC.